This TCR beta chain was captured by sequencing in a study of response to subunit inactivated influenza vaccine. General study findings and limits: New T cells are recruited in small numbers by each seasonal influenza vaccination, according to the authors' suggestion.

The CDR3 contains 15 residues. CDR1 is SQVTM, CDR2 ANQGSEA, per germline. V was shortened by 5 bases and J by 5 bases, with 18 bases between the two germline ends. TCRdb used MiXCR to reprocess the RT-PCR reads, holding one entry per CDR3 protein. The repertoire holds around 790,000 distinct CDR3 sequences, with less than 25% as singletons. This clonotype has more than one count but fewer than ten. What it binds is not known. Here the sequenced sample was PBMCs from blood, taken about 5 days after vaccination. The sequence was obtained from a man aged 50 or older who received an inactivated influenza vaccine. V gene TRBV29-1 combines with J gene TRBJ2-2; tentatively, D is TRBD2 (7 bases). Here the CDR3 DNA reads TGCAGCGTTAGACTAACAGGGAGGGGTACCGGGGAGCTGTTTTTT. Amino acids: CSVRLTGRGTGELFF.